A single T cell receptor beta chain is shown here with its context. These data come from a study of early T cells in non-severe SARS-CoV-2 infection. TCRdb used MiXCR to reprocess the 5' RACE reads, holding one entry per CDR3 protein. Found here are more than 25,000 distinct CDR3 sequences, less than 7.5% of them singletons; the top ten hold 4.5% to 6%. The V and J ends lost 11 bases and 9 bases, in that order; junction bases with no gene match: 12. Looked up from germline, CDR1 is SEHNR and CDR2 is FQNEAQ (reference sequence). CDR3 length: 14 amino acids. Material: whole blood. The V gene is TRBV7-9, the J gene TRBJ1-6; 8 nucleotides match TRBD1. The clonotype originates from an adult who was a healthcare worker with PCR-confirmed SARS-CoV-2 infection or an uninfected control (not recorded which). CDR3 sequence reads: CAVKRGQGSSPLHF. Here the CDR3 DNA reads TGTGCCGTGAAGCGAGGACAGGGTAGTTCACCCCTCCACTTT.